This T cell receptor beta chain was identified during a study of T cells in narcolepsy. Study context: Donors had narcolepsy type 1 or type 2, or were healthy controls. Overall study findings and caveats: Reportedly, autoreactive clonotypes were serially detected in patients' blood but not controls'. Autoreactive HCRT-specific and TRIB2-specific clonotypes were marked in same-patient CSF-versus-blood CD4+ comparisons. Autoreactive clone sequences were missing from some blood memory CD4+ repertoires.

Clones were sequenced by immunoSEQ multiplex PCR, and TCRdb holds only the in-frame ones, with some missing. The repertoire holds 25,000 to 35,000 clones, approximately 85% seen once, with approximately 1% in the top ten. With 7 bases removed from V and 4 bases from J, the gap between germline ends came to 14 bases. This CDR3 region has 15 residues. Germline V gives CDR1 MNHEY, CDR2 SMNVEV (reference sequence). This clone was seen only once. What it recognizes is unknown. This chain uses TRBV27 with TRBJ1-6; possibly TRBD1 for D (5 bases). This receptor was obtained from a human donor with narcolepsy. Input material: CD45RA- memory CD4+ T cells from PBMCs. CDR3 in DNA: TGTGCCAGCAAATTGGGGGGAGGGTATAATTCACCCCTCCACTTT. Translating it yields CASKLGGGYNSPLHF.